What follows is one T cell receptor beta chain and its context. Its antigen is as yet unknown. The data were obtained in a study of shared clonotypes between healthy human individuals. Study-level points and caveats: About 5% of naive CD4 clonotypes were shared across a few donors.

CD45RO-negative CD8 cells positively selected for CCR7 made up the naive population, which excluded terminally differentiated effector memory CD45RA+ cells. Trimming left V 4 bases short and J 6 bases short, with 21 bases between. Germline V CDR1 and CDR2: SGDLS, YYNGEE. CDR3 length: 16 amino acids. Produced via immunoSEQ multiplex PCR; TCRdb's table is partial and in-frame only. This table has hundreds of thousands of clones, 95% to 97% appearing once. Sequencing input: naive CD8+ T cells sorted from blood. The V call is TRBV9, the J call TRBJ2-3, with D possibly TRBD1 on 6 matching bases. The receptor's source is a woman in her twenties or thirties in good health. The CDR3 here is CASSLGDTPSGDTQYF. CDR3 sequence (DNA): TGTGCCAGCAGCCTAGGGGACACCCCGTCGGGGGATACGCAGTATTTT.